The clone carrying this T cell receptor beta chain was seen many times. The antigen is not known. This sample was taken from a study of T-cell reconstitution after alpha-beta-depleted transplantation in children. General study findings and limits: There were reportedly several hundred expanded graft clones from which alpha-beta T cells came about two months after transplant. Recipient T cells and thymic progenitors that survived gave rise to the high TCRbeta diversity observed at day 60 in some patients.

Researchers prepared the TCRbeta library using unique molecular identifiers, the study reports. Using its own MiXCR run on the PCR reads, TCRdb lists one record per CDR3 protein. The sample lists approximately 350,000 distinct CDR3 sequences; around 15% were seen once. From germline, CDR1 is LGHDT and CDR2 YNNKEL (reference sequence). J was trimmed by 2 bases and V by 1 base; bases with no gene match: 7. CDR3 length: 16 residues. The source of this sequence is a male patient between 2 and 15 years old who had a stem cell transplant for acute lymphoblastic leukemia, so the T cells may come from the graft donor. Source: PBMCs, mostly from graft donor cells, taken 360 days after TCRalphabeta/CD19-depleted stem cell transplant. The V gene is TRBV3-1, the J gene TRBJ2-5, with TRBD2 matching 7 bases. The CDR3 nucleotides read TGTGCCAGCAGCCAAGTACGACTAGCATTACAAGAGACCCAGTACTTC. This codes for CASSQVRLALQETQYF.